Following are 21 T cell receptor beta chains from one sample sequenced in a study of breast tumors, draining lymph nodes, adjacent tissues. The lymph nodes were axillary draining lymph nodes from breast cancer patients. In TCRdb, the multiplex PCR reads were re-called with MiXCR into one record per CDR3 protein. The sample has some 140,000 distinct CDR3 sequences, about 20% seen once. Sequencing was done on a sample of axillary lymph node tissue. These receptors were obtained from a female donor with breast cancer. Some clones in this sample may be carry-over from other donors' samples.

This clonotype was seen more than once but under ten times. V gene TRBV3-1 combines with J gene TRBJ1-2; D may be TRBD1 (5 bases). The CDR3 has 14 residues. The germline V gene has CDR1 LGHDT and CDR2 YNNKEL (reference sequence). V was trimmed by 0 bases and J by 6 bases, leaving 11 bases between them. CDR3 nucleotides: TGTGCCAGCAGCCAAGATCCTCAGGGCCATGGCTACACCTTC. Protein product: CASSQDPQGHGYTF.

This clonotype was counted ten times or more. The chain joins TRBV3-1 to TRBJ2-7; TRBD2 aligns across 7 bases. The CDR3 totals 14 residues. Germline V gives CDR1 LGHDT, CDR2 YNNKEL (reference sequence). J was trimmed by 7 bases and V by 4 bases; bases with no gene match: 10. The CDR3: CASSPTSFLKEQYF. The CDR3 DNA sequence: TGTGCCAGCAGCCCGACTAGCTTCCTGAAAGAGCAGTACTTC.

This clonotype has at least ten counts. The genes are TRBV10-1 and TRBJ2-7, with TRBD2 as a possible D gene (6 bases). The germline V gene has CDR1 WNHNN and CDR2 SYGVQD (reference sequence). This CDR3 region has 14 residues. With 5 bases removed from V and 5 bases from J, the gap between germline ends came to 16 bases. The CDR3 DNA reads TGCGCCAGCAGTAGGGACTCCTTGGGCAACGAGCAGTACTTC. Translating gives CASSRDSLGNEQYF.

In the case of this clonotype: A much larger clonotype is one base distant, so this may be a read error. The CDR3 loop reads CASSEGKWNYGYAF. The CDR3 DNA reads TGTGCCAGCAGTGAGGGGAAATGGAACTATGGCTACGCCTTC. The chain has TRBV6-4 and TRBJ1-2; D is undetermined. Germline V gene data show CDR1 as MRHNA and CDR2 as SNTAGT. The CDR3 runs to 14 residues.

The rearrangement joins TRBV19 to TRBJ2-4; D remains unclear. V was clipped by 3 bases and J by 1 base, with 13 bases between them. CDR3 length: 16 amino acids. The germline V gene encodes CDR1 LNHDA and CDR2 SQIVND (reference sequence). The CDR3 DNA reads TGTGCCAGTAGTATTGGGAATGTGGGGGCCAAAAACATTCAGTACTTC. Its protein product is CASSIGNVGAKNIQYF.

As to this clonotype: This could be a read error, since a much larger clone is one nucleotide away. The J gene is TRBJ2-5, the V gene TRBV2; 11 bases align to TRBD2. Losses at the gene ends were 8 bases for V and 5 bases for J; bases not matched to a gene: 19. The CDR3 has 18 amino acids. Germline V gene sequence: CDR1 SNHLY, CDR2 FYNNEI. This CDR3 is CASGLQRFSGRAGETQYF. The CDR3 nucleotides are TGTGCCAGCGGCCTCCAACGGTTTAGCGGGAGGGCCGGGGAGACCCAGTACTTC.

This clonotype was observed many times. The chain links TRBV5-1 to TRBJ2-2; a possible D gene is TRBD1 (6 bases). This CDR3 has 15 amino acids. The V end was cut by 3 bases, the J end by 0 bases, with 9 bases between. The germline V gene has CDR1 SGHRS and CDR2 YFSETQ. This chain's CDR3 is CASSWTEANTGELFF. In DNA form, the CDR3 reads TGCGCCAGCAGCTGGACAGAAGCGAACACCGGGGAGCTGTTTTTT.

This clonotype has a count of ten or more. The V and J genes are TRBV2 and TRBJ2-7; 7 bases fit TRBD2. Germline V gene sequence: CDR1 SNHLY, CDR2 FYNNEI. V was pared by 7 bases and J by 2 bases, with 11 bases of the junction left unmatched. The CDR3 has 15 residues. CDR3 protein: CASTRSGLKPYEQYF. The CDR3 region has the DNA TGTGCCAGCACTCGGTCGGGACTAAAACCCTACGAGCAGTACTTC.

This clonotype was detected once. A read error may be the cause here, since a much bigger clone is one base away. V is TRBV2 and J is TRBJ2-1, with D perhaps matching TRBD2 (5 bases). Between the trimmed V and J ends, which lost 4 bases and 5 bases, there was a span of 15 bases. CDR1 and CDR2 from the germline V gene are SNHLY and FYNNEI. This CDR3 is built from 15 residues. DNA of the CDR3: TGTGCCAGCAGTGGAGGCGGGTTAACCCACAATGAGCAGTTCTTC. As protein: CASSGGGLTHNEQFF. The variable domain in full, with the rest retrieved from reference TRBV2 and TRBJ2-1, is EPEVTQTPSHQVTQMGQEVILRCVPISNHLYFYWYRQILGQKVEFLVSFYNNEISEKSEIFDDQFSVERPDGSNFTLKIRSTKLEDSAMYFCASSGGGLTHNEQFFGPGTRLTVL.

This clonotype was counted at least ten times. V usage is TRBV20-1 and J usage is TRBJ2-1; 9 bases align to TRBD2. V shed 4 bases and J 8 bases; nucleotides not matched to a gene: 12. Germline V gene sequence: CDR1 DFQATT, CDR2 SNEGSKA (reference sequence). The CDR3 runs to 15 residues. The CDR3 nucleotides are TGCAGTGCTAACGCCGGGACTAGCCCCTCGGATGAGCAGTTCTTC. This gives the protein CSANAGTSPSDEQFF.

This clonotype has at least ten counts. The chain combines TRBV5-6 with TRBJ2-3; TRBD2 agrees at 12 bases. Trimming at V came to 1 base and at J to 5 bases, leaving 5 bases not matched to a gene. The germline gives CDR1 SGHDT, CDR2 YYEEEE. The CDR3 runs 16 residues. CDR3 protein: CASSLRLAGDVDTQYF. The CDR3 coding sequence is TGTGCCAGCAGCTTGCGACTAGCGGGGGATGTAGATACGCAGTATTTT.

Remarks on this clonotype: In this CDR3 the conserved last residue, phenylalanine or tryptophan, is missing, so a read error is likely. The J gene is TRBJ2-3, the V gene TRBV7-6; TRBD2 matches at 10 bases. This CDR3 is built from 18 residues. The V gene end was trimmed by 5 bases and the J gene end by 5 bases; junction bases not matched to a gene: 16. From germline, CDR1 is SGHVS and CDR2 FNYEAQ. CDR3 amino acids: CASSLDGPSGRGEDTQYL. CDR3 coding DNA: TGTGCCAGCAGCCTAGACGGTCCGAGCGGGAGGGGTGAAGATACGCAGTATCTT.

Regarding this clonotype: A much larger clone lies a single base off, so this may be a read error. The chain is built from TRBV11-3 and TRBJ2-3; D is unclear. The V end was cut by 1 base, the J end by 11 bases, with 13 bases between. The CDR3 loop spans 13 amino acids. Germline V gene data show CDR1 as SGHNT and CDR2 as YENEEA. CDR3 sequence (DNA): TGTGCCAGCAGCTTAGGTAGCCCTGTGAGGCAGTATTTT. Translation: CASSLGSPVRQYF.

Many counts were recorded for this clonotype. The chain employs TRBV12-3 or TRBV12-4 and TRBJ2-7, with TRBD2 identical over 13 bases. CDR3 size: 16 residues. V shed 1 base, J shed 0 bases, and the junction held 0 bases outside the gene matches. The CDR3 nucleotides are TGTGCCAGCAGTTTAGGGACTAGCGGGAGCTCCTACGAGCAGTACTTC. Amino acid sequence: CASSLGTSGSSYEQYF.

This clonotype was observed many times. The junction and the germline gene differ at one end; a read error may be behind it. The rearrangement links TRBV11-2 to TRBJ2-7; either TRBD1 or TRBD2 may supply D (6 bases each). In germline, CDR1 is SGHAT, CDR2 FQNNGV. The CDR3 has 14 residues. CDR3: CASSLGGLSYEQYF. The CDR3 DNA reads as TGTGCCAGCAGTTTAGGGGGGCTCAGCTACGAGCAGTACTTC.

In this sample, this clonotype turned up many times. The V and J genes are TRBV19 and TRBJ1-2, with D perhaps matching TRBD1 (5 bases). CDR3 length: 15 residues. V was trimmed by 3 bases and J by 5 bases, leaving 16 bases between them. Germline loops: CDR1 LNHDA, CDR2 SQIVND (reference sequence). As DNA, the CDR3 is TGTGCCAGTAGTATCGGAGGGGATTGGGAGTATGGCTACACCTTC. It is translated as CASSIGGDWEYGYTF.

This clonotype was observed a handful of times. The chain has TRBV20-1 and TRBJ2-5, with D unresolved. The CDR3 consists of 13 residues. Between the trimmed V and J ends, which lost 0 bases and 1 base, there was a span of 6 bases. CDR1 is DFQATT and CDR2 is SNEGSKA in the germline V gene (reference sequence). CDR3 sequence (DNA): TGCAGTGCTAGAGATCTTTTCCAAGAGACCCAGTACTTC. Translation gives CSARDLFQETQYF.

This clonotype was observed many times. This chain uses TRBV5-1 with TRBJ2-5; tentatively, D is TRBD1 or TRBD2 (5 bases each). The CDR3 runs 14 residues. The germline V and J ends were trimmed by 2 bases and 7 bases, with 15 bases remaining between them. Germline V gene lookup returns CDR1 SGHRS and CDR2 YFSETQ. This CDR3 reads CASSFIGTTGTQYF. CDR3 DNA sequence: TGCGCCAGCAGCTTTATAGGGACCACCGGGACCCAGTACTTC.

Concerning this clonotype itself: Just one base apart from a much larger clone, this may be a read error. This chain joins TRBV5-1 and TRBJ2-3; D ambiguous. Trimming cost V 4 bases and J 0 bases, with 15 bases left between them. Germline loops: CDR1 SGHRS, CDR2 YFSETQ. CDR3 length: 16 residues. DNA of the CDR3: TGCGCCAGCAGCCCGAATGGCGGAGCCAGCACAGATACGCAGTATTTT. Its translation is CASSPNGGASTDTQYF.

This clonotype was counted at least ten times. This rearrangement joins TRBV20-1 to TRBJ2-5; 8 bases are a match to TRBD2. Looked up from germline, CDR1 is DFQATT and CDR2 is SNEGSKA (reference sequence). The CDR3 consists of 12 residues. CDR3 nucleotides: TGCAGCGGGGGGGCGGCCCAAGAGACCCAGTACTTC. Residues: CSGGAAQETQYF.

This clonotype showed up many times. This chain uses TRBV29-1 with TRBJ2-1; unclear D gene. This CDR3 has 15 residues. Trimming removed 6 bases from V and 0 bases from J, with 15 bases in between. Germline assignment: CDR1 SQVTM and CDR2 ANQGSEA. In DNA form, the CDR3 reads TGCAGCGTACAAACGGTCGCGAACTCCTACAATGAGCAGTTCTTC. It yields the protein CSVQTVANSYNEQFF.